The rows below give T cell receptor beta chains drawn from one sample of a study of T-cell reconstitution after alpha-beta-depleted transplantation in children. TCRdb fed the PCR reads into MiXCR, producing one record per CDR3 protein. The top ten hold 6.9% of the sample, which has 83,000 or so distinct CDR3 sequences, 6.5% to 8.5% seen once. This specimen consisted of PBMCs from the stem cell graft donor, obtained from the stem cell graft. The receptor source for this set is a human donor who donated a stem cell graft to a child with congenital amegakaryocytic thrombocytopenia. The CDR3 runs from the conserved cysteine through the conserved F or W. The D gene is left open where the match is weak. The listing skips clone size in some rows; elsewhere it reads once, few, many or a size class.

CDR3 protein: CASSQTRDTEAFF
CDR3 DNA: TGTGCCAGTAGCCAGACCAGGGACACTGAAGCTTTCTTT
J gene: TRBJ1-1
clone size: many
V gene: TRBV19
D gene: .

CDR3 protein: CASSTSGGPHRFF
CDR3 DNA: TGTGCCAGCAGTACAAGCGGGGGGCCCCACAGGTTCTTC
J gene: TRBJ2-1
clone size: many
V gene: TRBV28
D gene: TRBD2

CDR3 protein: CSGHGDSSTDTQYF
CDR3 DNA: TGCAGCGGACACGGGGATTCTAGCACAGATACGCAGTATTTT
J gene: TRBJ2-3
clone size: many
V gene: TRBV29-1
D gene: .

CDR3 protein: CASSYIAGSTDTQYF
CDR3 DNA: TGTGCCAGCAGCTATATAGCGGGGTCCACAGATACGCAGTATTTT
J gene: TRBJ2-3
clone size: many
V gene: TRBV7-3
D gene: TRBD2

CDR3 protein: CASSETGGNEKLFF
CDR3 DNA: TGTGCCAGCAGTGAGACAGGGGGCAATGAAAAACTGTTTTTT
J gene: TRBJ1-4
clone size: many
V gene: TRBV12-3/TRBV12-4
D gene: TRBD1

CDR3 protein: CASSRTGRNQPQHF
CDR3 DNA: TGTGCCAGCAGTCGGACAGGGCGGAATCAGCCCCAGCATTTT
J gene: TRBJ1-5
clone size: many
V gene: TRBV12-3/TRBV12-4
D gene: TRBD1

CDR3 protein: CASSLSWAGVWDEQFF
CDR3 DNA: TGCGCCAGCAGCTTGAGTTGGGCGGGAGTGTGGGATGAGCAGTTCTTC
J gene: TRBJ2-1
clone size: many
V gene: TRBV5-1
D gene: TRBD2

CDR3 protein: CASSDTAGGPGTGELFF
CDR3 DNA: TGTGCCAGCAGCGACACTGCGGGAGGGCCGGGCACCGGGGAGCTGTTTTTT
J gene: TRBJ2-2
clone size: many
V gene: TRBV11-2
D gene: TRBD2

CDR3 protein: CASSYLLDSGGSWDTQYF
CDR3 DNA: TGTGCCAGCAGTTACTTATTGGATAGCGGGGGTAGTTGGGATACGCAGTATTTT
J gene: TRBJ2-3
clone size: many
V gene: TRBV6-5
D gene: TRBD2

CDR3 protein: CASSQQTGRVGYTF
CDR3 DNA: TGTGCCAGCAGCCAACAGACAGGGAGGGTGGGCTACACCTTC
J gene: TRBJ1-2
clone size: many
V gene: TRBV3-1
D gene: TRBD1

CDR3 protein: CASSSRIAGWNEQFF
CDR3 DNA: TGTGCCAGCAGCTCCCGTATAGCGGGGTGGAATGAGCAGTTCTTC
J gene: TRBJ2-1
clone size: many
V gene: TRBV7-2
D gene: TRBD2

CDR3 protein: CASSSGQGNYGYTF
CDR3 DNA: TGTGCCAGCAGCTCAGGACAGGGCAACTATGGCTACACCTTC
J gene: TRBJ1-2
clone size: many
V gene: TRBV7-2
D gene: TRBD1

CDR3 protein: CASSLGGGAGNTIYF
CDR3 DNA: TGTGCCAGCAGCTTAGGGGGGGGGGCTGGAAACACCATATATTTT
J gene: TRBJ1-3
clone size: .
V gene: TRBV7-2
D gene: .

CDR3 protein: CASSLAGEGHTEAFF
CDR3 DNA: TGTGCCAGCAGCTTAGCGGGAGAGGGACACACTGAAGCTTTCTTT
J gene: TRBJ1-1
clone size: .
V gene: TRBV7-9
D gene: .

CDR3 protein: CASSLRDTDTGELFF
CDR3 DNA: TGTGCCAGCAGCCTCCGGGACACCGACACCGGGGAGCTGTTTTTT
J gene: TRBJ2-2
clone size: many
V gene: TRBV6-5
D gene: .

CDR3 protein: CASSFLPGGGTDTQYF
CDR3 DNA: TGTGCCAGCAGTTTCCTACCGGGGGGCGGCACAGATACGCAGTATTTT
J gene: TRBJ2-3
clone size: many
V gene: TRBV6-5
D gene: .

CDR3 protein: CATSDVTSSTDTQYF
CDR3 DNA: TGTGCCACCAGTGATGTGACTAGCAGCACAGATACGCAGTATTTT
J gene: TRBJ2-3
clone size: many
V gene: TRBV24-1
D gene: TRBD2

CDR3 protein: CSAANLGLAGYEQYF
CDR3 DNA: TGCAGTGCTGCTAACCTGGGACTAGCGGGCTACGAGCAGTACTTC
J gene: TRBJ2-7
clone size: many
V gene: TRBV20-1
D gene: TRBD2

CDR3 protein: CSARDSYQETQYF
CDR3 DNA: TGCAGTGCTAGAGACTCTTACCAAGAGACCCAGTACTTC
J gene: TRBJ2-5
clone size: many
V gene: TRBV20-1
D gene: .

CDR3 protein: CASSPRGAGLAFYTDTQYF
CDR3 DNA: TGTGCCAGCAGTCCTCGAGGGGCCGGACTAGCCTTTTACACAGATACGCAGTATTTT
J gene: TRBJ2-3
clone size: many
V gene: TRBV6-4
D gene: TRBD2

CDR3 protein: CASSGLAETYNEQFF
CDR3 DNA: TGTGCCAGCAGTGGGCTAGCGGAAACCTACAATGAGCAGTTCTTC
J gene: TRBJ2-1
clone size: many
V gene: TRBV28
D gene: TRBD2

CDR3 protein: CASSQRTSGGTDTQYF
CDR3 DNA: TGTGCCAGCAGCCAACGGACTAGCGGGGGAACAGATACGCAGTATTTT
J gene: TRBJ2-3
clone size: many
V gene: TRBV4-2
D gene: TRBD2

CDR3 protein: CASSQSLLAYEQYF
CDR3 DNA: TGTGCCAGCAGTCAATCGCTGTTGGCCTACGAGCAGTACTTC
J gene: TRBJ2-7
clone size: many
V gene: TRBV12-3/TRBV12-4
D gene: .

CDR3 protein: CASSYREEWVNEQFF
CDR3 DNA: TGTGCCAGCAGCTACCGGGAGGAATGGGTCAATGAGCAGTTCTTC
J gene: TRBJ2-1
clone size: many
V gene: TRBV14
D gene: TRBD2

CDR3 protein: CASSPSETQYF
CDR3 DNA: TGTGCCAGCAGTCCCTCGGAGACCCAGTACTTC
J gene: TRBJ2-5
clone size: many
V gene: TRBV2
D gene: .

CDR3 protein: CASSFLGRETQYF
CDR3 DNA: TGTGCCAGCAGTTTTCTAGGGCGGGAGACCCAGTACTTC
J gene: TRBJ2-5
clone size: .
V gene: TRBV12-3/TRBV12-4
D gene: .

CDR3 protein: CASSPQFGALNTEAFF
CDR3 DNA: TGTGCCAGCAGTCCCCAGTTTGGGGCCCTGAACACTGAAGCTTTCTTT
J gene: TRBJ1-1
clone size: .
V gene: TRBV27
D gene: .

CDR3 protein: CASSPLAGTQYF
CDR3 DNA: TGTGCCAGCAGTCCCCTCGCGGGGACCCAGTACTTC
J gene: TRBJ2-5
clone size: many
V gene: TRBV12-3/TRBV12-4
D gene: .

CDR3 protein: CSVAVMNTEAFF
CDR3 DNA: TGCAGCGTTGCCGTAATGAACACTGAAGCTTTCTTT
J gene: TRBJ1-1
clone size: many
V gene: TRBV29-1
D gene: .

CDR3 protein: CSARLAGPQETQYF
CDR3 DNA: TGCAGTGCTAGACTCGCGGGGCCGCAAGAGACCCAGTACTTC
J gene: TRBJ2-5
clone size: many
V gene: TRBV20-1
D gene: .

CDR3 protein: CATSATGTSGEQGDTQYF
CDR3 DNA: TGTGCCACCAGTGCCACCGGGACTAGCGGGGAGCAGGGAGATACGCAGTATTTT
J gene: TRBJ2-3
clone size: few
V gene: TRBV24-1
D gene: TRBD2

CDR3 protein: CSAGLLTGTQYF
CDR3 DNA: TGCAGCGCCGGGCTCCTCACCGGGACCCAGTACTTC
J gene: TRBJ2-5
clone size: many
V gene: TRBV29-1
D gene: .

CDR3 protein: CSARGGLAGFGEQFF
CDR3 DNA: TGCAGTGCTAGAGGGGGACTAGCGGGGTTCGGGGAGCAGTTCTTC
J gene: TRBJ2-1
clone size: many
V gene: TRBV20-1
D gene: TRBD2

CDR3 protein: CASAGQEYNEQFF
CDR3 DNA: TGTGCCAGCGCGGGACAGGAATACAATGAGCAGTTCTTC
J gene: TRBJ2-1
clone size: .
V gene: TRBV6-1
D gene: TRBD1

CDR3 protein: CSARRNTEAFF
CDR3 DNA: TGCAGTGCTAGACGGAACACTGAAGCTTTCTTT
J gene: TRBJ1-1
clone size: many
V gene: TRBV20-1
D gene: .

CDR3 protein: CASTNRLNEAFF
CDR3 DNA: TGTGCCAGCACAAACAGACTAAACGAAGCTTTCTTT
J gene: TRBJ1-1
clone size: many
V gene: TRBV6-5
D gene: .

CDR3 protein: CASSLTLSSNTGELFF
CDR3 DNA: TGTGCCAGCAGCTTAACGTTAAGCAGTAACACCGGGGAGCTGTTTTTT
J gene: TRBJ2-2
clone size: many
V gene: TRBV7-3
D gene: .

CDR3 protein: CSVSPLGGTNEQFF
CDR3 DNA: TGCAGCGTTTCCCCCTTGGGCGGAACCAATGAGCAGTTCTTC
J gene: TRBJ2-1
clone size: many
V gene: TRBV29-1
D gene: .

CDR3 protein: CASRSGTGGDEKLFF
CDR3 DNA: TGTGCCAGCAGGAGCGGGACAGGGGGCGACGAAAAACTGTTTTTT
J gene: TRBJ1-4
clone size: many
V gene: TRBV6-1
D gene: TRBD1

CDR3 protein: CASSFGSGRANEQFF
CDR3 DNA: TGTGCCAGCAGCTTTGGTAGCGGGAGAGCCAATGAGCAGTTCTTC
J gene: TRBJ2-1
clone size: many
V gene: TRBV7-9
D gene: TRBD2

CDR3 protein: CSARGTPSGGYYNEQFF
CDR3 DNA: TGCAGTGCTAGAGGGACCCCCAGCGGGGGGTATTACAATGAGCAGTTCTTC
J gene: TRBJ2-1
clone size: many
V gene: TRBV20-1
D gene: TRBD2

CDR3 protein: CSASYETSGTQFF
CDR3 DNA: TGCAGTGCTAGTTATGAGACTAGCGGCACCCAGTTCTTC
J gene: TRBJ2-1
clone size: many
V gene: TRBV20-1
D gene: TRBD2

CDR3 protein: CASSLHRSQETQYF
CDR3 DNA: TGTGCCAGCAGCCTGCATAGGTCTCAAGAGACCCAGTACTTC
J gene: TRBJ2-5
clone size: many
V gene: TRBV7-2
D gene: .

CDR3 protein: CASSSGTPGNIQYF
CDR3 DNA: TGCGCCAGCAGCTCCGGGACACCTGGAAACATTCAGTACTTC
J gene: TRBJ2-4
clone size: many
V gene: TRBV5-1
D gene: .

CDR3 protein: CASSPYRDNEQFF
CDR3 DNA: TGTGCCAGCAGCCCCTACCGTGACAATGAGCAGTTCTTC
J gene: TRBJ2-1
clone size: many
V gene: TRBV7-2
D gene: .

CDR3 protein: CASSSAGAHGYTF
CDR3 DNA: TGTGCCAGCAGCTCAGCCGGGGCTCATGGCTACACCTTC
J gene: TRBJ1-2
clone size: .
V gene: TRBV11-2
D gene: .

CDR3 protein: CASSLLAGGGYNEQFF
CDR3 DNA: TGTGCCAGCAGCTTACTAGCGGGAGGAGGCTACAATGAGCAGTTCTTC
J gene: TRBJ2-1
clone size: many
V gene: TRBV7-9
D gene: TRBD2

CDR3 protein: CASSSLQGGDQPQHF
CDR3 DNA: TGTGCCAGCAGTTCCTTACAGGGAGGCGATCAGCCCCAGCATTTT
J gene: TRBJ1-5
clone size: many
V gene: TRBV28
D gene: .

CDR3 protein: CSASGGRSQNIQYF
CDR3 DNA: TGCAGTGCTAGTGGGGGACGAAGTCAAAACATTCAGTACTTC
J gene: TRBJ2-4
clone size: many
V gene: TRBV20-1
D gene: .